This TCR beta chain was sequenced in a study of OX40 agonist ivuxolimab in advanced cancers. Data came from immunoSEQ multiplex PCR; TCRdb stores just in-frame clones and leaves some out. The data show about 12,000 clones, with around 83% seen just once and roughly a fifth held by the top ten. The germline V gene encodes CDR1 SQVTM and CDR2 ANQGSEA. The CDR3 spans 11 residues. Trimming left V 3 bases short and J 4 bases short, with 6 bases between. The input for sequencing was CD4+ or CD8+ T cells sorted from blood, taken in a trial of the OX40 agonist ivuxolimab. The TCR was taken from an adult with an advanced solid tumor such as melanoma, head and neck, liver or kidney cancer. The J gene is TRBJ1-1, the V gene TRBV29-1; D is perhaps TRBD1 (5 bases). CDR3 DNA sequence: TGCAGCGTTGATGGGGCCACTGAAGCTTTCTTT. Translation: CSVDGATEAFF.